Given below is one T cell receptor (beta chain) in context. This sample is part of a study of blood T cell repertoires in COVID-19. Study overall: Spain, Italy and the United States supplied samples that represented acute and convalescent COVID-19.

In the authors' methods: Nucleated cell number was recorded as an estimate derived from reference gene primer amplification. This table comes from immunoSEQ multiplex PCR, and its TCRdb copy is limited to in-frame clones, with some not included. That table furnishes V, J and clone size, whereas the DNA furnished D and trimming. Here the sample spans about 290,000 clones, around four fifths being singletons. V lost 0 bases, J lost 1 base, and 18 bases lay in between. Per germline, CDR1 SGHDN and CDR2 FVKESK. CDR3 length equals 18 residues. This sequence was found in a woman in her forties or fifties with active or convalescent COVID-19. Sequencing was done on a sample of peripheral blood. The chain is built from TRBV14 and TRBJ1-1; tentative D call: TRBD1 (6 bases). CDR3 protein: CASSQDLGANLGNTEAFF. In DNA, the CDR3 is TGTGCCAGCAGCCAAGATCTGGGGGCCAATCTCGGGAACACTGAAGCTTTCTTT.